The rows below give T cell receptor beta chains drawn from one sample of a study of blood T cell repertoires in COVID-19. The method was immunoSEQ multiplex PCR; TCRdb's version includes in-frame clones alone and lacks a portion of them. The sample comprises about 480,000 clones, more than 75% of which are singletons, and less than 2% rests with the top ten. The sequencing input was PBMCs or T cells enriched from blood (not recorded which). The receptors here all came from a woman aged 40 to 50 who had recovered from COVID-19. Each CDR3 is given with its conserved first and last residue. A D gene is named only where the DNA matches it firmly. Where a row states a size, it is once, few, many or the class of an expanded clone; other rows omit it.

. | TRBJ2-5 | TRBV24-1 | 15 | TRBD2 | CATSDRGRIQETQYF | TGTGCCACCAGTGACCGCGGGAGGATCCAAGAGACCCAGTACTTC
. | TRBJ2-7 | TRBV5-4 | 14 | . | CASSLVPTVYEQYF | TGTGCCAGCAGCTTGGTTCCTACCGTGTACGAGCAGTACTTC
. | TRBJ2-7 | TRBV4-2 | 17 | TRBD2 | CASSRDGTSGTSYEQYF | TGTGCCAGCAGCAGGGACGGGACTAGCGGGACCTCCTACGAGCAGTACTTC
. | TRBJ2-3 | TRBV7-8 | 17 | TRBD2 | CASSLEWNPGGTDTQYF | TGTGCCAGCAGCTTAGAGTGGAACCCCGGGGGGACAGATACGCAGTATTTT
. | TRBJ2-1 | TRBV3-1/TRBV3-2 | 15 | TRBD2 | CASSYGSGINNEQFF | TGTGCCAGCAGCTATGGCAGCGGGATCAACAATGAGCAGTTCTTC
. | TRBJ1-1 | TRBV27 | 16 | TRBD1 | CASSFLMTGGKTEAFF | TGTGCCAGCAGTTTCCTAATGACAGGGGGAAAAACTGAAGCTTTCTTT
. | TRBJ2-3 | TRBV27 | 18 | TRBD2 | CASSLKFEPGGYTDTQYF | TGTGCCAGCAGTTTAAAGTTCGAGCCCGGGGGGTATACAGATACGCAGTATTTT
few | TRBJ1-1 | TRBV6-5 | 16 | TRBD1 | CASSYGQGLMNTEAFF | TGTGCCAGCAGTTACGGACAGGGGCTTATGAACACTGAAGCTTTCTTT
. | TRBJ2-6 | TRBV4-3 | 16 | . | CASSQDRRAGANVLTF | TGCGCCAGCAGCCAAGATAGGCGGGCTGGGGCCAACGTCCTGACTTTC
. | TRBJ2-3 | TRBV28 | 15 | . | CASSSGQVGTDTQYF | TGTGCCAGCAGTTCGGGACAAGTTGGCACAGATACGCAGTATTTT
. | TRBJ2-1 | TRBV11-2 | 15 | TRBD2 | CASSFEREKYNEQFF | TGTGCCAGCAGCTTTGAGCGGGAGAAGTACAATGAGCAGTTCTTC